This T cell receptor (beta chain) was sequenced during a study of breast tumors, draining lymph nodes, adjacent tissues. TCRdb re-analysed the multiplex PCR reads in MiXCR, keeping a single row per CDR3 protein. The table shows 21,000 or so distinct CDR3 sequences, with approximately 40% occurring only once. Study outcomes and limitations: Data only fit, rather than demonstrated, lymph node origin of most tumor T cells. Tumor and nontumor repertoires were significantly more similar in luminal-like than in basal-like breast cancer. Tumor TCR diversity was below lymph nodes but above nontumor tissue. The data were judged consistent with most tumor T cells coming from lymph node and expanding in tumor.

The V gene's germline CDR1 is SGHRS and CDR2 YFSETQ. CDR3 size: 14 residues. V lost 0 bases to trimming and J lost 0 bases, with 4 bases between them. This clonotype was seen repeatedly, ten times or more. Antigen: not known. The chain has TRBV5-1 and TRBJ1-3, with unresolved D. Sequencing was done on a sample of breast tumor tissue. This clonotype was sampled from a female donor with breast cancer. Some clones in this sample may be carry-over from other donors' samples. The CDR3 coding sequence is TGCGCCAGCAGCTTGGGGAGCTCTGGAAACACCATATATTTT. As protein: CASSLGSSGNTIYF.